This T cell receptor (beta chain) was found in a study of blood T cell repertoires in COVID-19. The CDR3 runs to 12 residues. Germline loops: CDR1 LNHDA, CDR2 SQIVND (reference sequence). Sequencing used immunoSEQ multiplex PCR; TCRdb keeps in-frame clones, though not all of them. This sample yields 100,000 or so clones, of which around 80% are seen a single time; 3.5% to 5% belongs to the top ten. This clone was detected a few times. Material for sequencing was peripheral blood. V gene TRBV19 combines with J gene TRBJ2-5, with TRBD1 matching over 7 bases. This clonotype was obtained from a man aged 55-75 years with acute or convalescent COVID-19. DNA of the CDR3: TGTGCTACTCGGGACAGACAAGAGACCCAGTACTTC. Translation: CATRDRQETQYF.